A single sample gave rise to the 15 T cell receptor beta chains below, sequenced in a study of control samples from healthy donors and cancer patients. Libraries were prepared by immunoSEQ multiplex PCR; TCRdb keeps only in-frame clonotypes and omits some of them. The sample lists under 300,000 clones; about 80% were seen once. Sequencing input: PBMCs. The receptors come from a woman in her sixties with lung cancer.

This clone appeared a single time. This chain uses TRBV9 with TRBJ2-3, with D possibly TRBD1 on 6 matching bases. Germline CDR1 is SGDLS and CDR2 is YYNGEE. V was cut by 0 bases and J by 1 base, with 12 bases left in between. The CDR3 is 16 residues long. DNA for the CDR3: TGTGCCAGCAGCGTAGACCCCCCAGGGGGCACAGATACGCAGTATTTT. This gives the protein CASSVDPPGGTDTQYF.

The CDR3 protein is CASSPNTNTGELFF. The CDR3 region has the DNA TGTGCCAGCAGCCCCAATACGAACACCGGGGAGCTGTTTTTT. The chain uses TRBV7-9 and TRBJ2-2, with D unclear. Trimming took off 5 bases at V and 0 bases at J, with 7 bases between the two ends. This CDR3 contains 14 residues. Germline V gene sequence: CDR1 SEHNR, CDR2 FQNEAQ (reference sequence).

J is TRBJ2-7 and V is TRBV18, with D unresolved. Germline loops: CDR1 KGHSH, CDR2 LQKENI. The CDR3 is made up of 14 amino acids. Trimming stripped 3 bases from V and 7 bases from J, with 16 bases between. In nucleotides, the CDR3 is TGTGCCAGCTCACCTCCATCCGTGGCTTGGGAGCAGTACTTC. Its translation: CASSPPSVAWEQYF.

The chain combines TRBV25-1 with TRBJ1-3, with a weak D call TRBD1 (5 bases). The CDR3 contains 16 residues. Deletions cut 4 bases from V and 1 base from J, with 14 bases between. Germline CDR1 is MGHDK and CDR2 is SYGVNS. In DNA form, the CDR3 reads TGTGCCAGCAGTGGGTCGACAGATTTTTCTGGAAACACCATATATTTT. Translating it yields CASSGSTDFSGNTIYF.

The CDR3 DNA is TGTGCCAGCAGCCATGTCCGGGACAGCCTACGCAATCAGCCCCAGCATTTT. Translated, it gives CASSHVRDSLRNQPQHF. The chain joins TRBV14 to TRBJ1-5; 7 bases map to TRBD1. CDR1 and CDR2 (germline): SGHDN, FVKESK. This CDR3 comprises 17 residues. V was pared by 3 bases and J by 2 bases, with 10 bases of the junction left unmatched.

The chain carries TRBV5-1 and TRBJ2-1, with D hard to call. Per germline, CDR1 SGHRS and CDR2 YFSETQ. Trimming stripped 0 bases from V and 3 bases from J, with 7 bases between. CDR3 size: 14 residues. DNA of the CDR3: TGCGCCAGCAGCTTGGATGGCAGCTACAATGAGCAGTTCTTC. Amino acids: CASSLDGSYNEQFF.

This clone showed up just once. This sequence joins TRBV6-5 and TRBJ1-1; possibly TRBD1 for D (5 bases). CDR3 length: 15 amino acids. Germline assignment: CDR1 MNHEY and CDR2 SVGAGI. Trimming shortened V by 2 bases and J by 0 bases, and 10 bases separated the two germline ends. In nucleotides, the CDR3 is TGTGCCAGCAGTTACGATGCAGGGTTGAACACTGAAGCTTTCTTT. Encoded protein: CASSYDAGLNTEAFF.

The CDR3 loop reads CASSVVGFGPGSGNTIYF. The CDR3 DNA sequence: TGTGCCAGCAGCGTAGTGGGGTTTGGGCCGGGGAGCGGAAACACCATATATTTT. The chain employs TRBV9 and TRBJ1-3, with D unresolved. V was cut by 0 bases and J by 4 bases, with 20 bases left in between. Looked up from germline, CDR1 is SGDLS and CDR2 is YYNGEE. CDR3 size: 18 residues.

This chain uses TRBV21-1 with TRBJ1-4; the table's TRBD1 call for D was not verified on the DNA. TRBV21-1 is shown as a pseudogene. The CDR3 covers 13 residues. DNA for the CDR3: TGTGCCAGCAGCAAACCTCCAGGCCTGGGTCTGTTTTTT. Encoded protein: CASSKPPGLGLFF.

V gene TRBV3-1 (or the pseudogene TRBV3-2) combines with J gene TRBJ1-4; 7 bases match TRBD1. Trimming removed 4 bases from V and 7 bases from J; junction bases left unmatched: 6. In germline, CDR1 is LGHDT, CDR2 YNNKEL (reference sequence). This CDR3 has 14 amino acids. CDR3 residues: CASSPYRGGEKLFF. The CDR3 nucleotides read TGTGCCAGCAGCCCCTACAGGGGCGGTGAAAAACTGTTTTTT.

This clone turned up a few times. The chain couples TRBV9 to TRBJ2-7, with 9 bases identical to TRBD1. Germline V gene lookup returns CDR1 SGDLS and CDR2 YYNGEE. After removal of 4 bases from V and 2 bases from J, the junction contained 10 bases not matched to a gene. This CDR3 is 16 amino acids long. The CDR3 sequence: CASSTDRGAPTYEQYF. The CDR3 DNA sequence: TGTGCCAGCAGCACCGACAGGGGGGCACCTACCTACGAGCAGTACTTC.

V is TRBV10-3 and J is TRBJ1-3, with 7 bases lining up with TRBD1. CDR3 size: 15 residues. The V and J ends lost 6 bases and 2 bases, in that order; junction bases with no gene match: 7. The germline CDR1 and CDR2 sequences are ENHRY and SYGVKD. Written as DNA, the CDR3 is TGTGCCATCAGCGGGAAAACAGGGGCTGGAAACACCATATATTTT. Amino acid sequence: CAISGKTGAGNTIYF.

The chain employs TRBV18 and TRBJ2-5, with 9 bases fitting TRBD1. J gave up 4 bases and V 1 base, and 4 bases lay outside the gene matches. This CDR3 is 15 amino acids long. The germline V gene has CDR1 KGHSH and CDR2 LQKENI. The CDR3 DNA follows: TGTGCCAGCTCACCACTGGACAGGGGAGGAGAGACCCAGTACTTC. It yields the protein CASSPLDRGGETQYF.

For the CDR3, the DNA is TGTGCCAGCAGCTCCTCGGGCCTCCAGATTGGCAATGAGCAGTTCTTC. It specifies CASSSSGLQIGNEQFF. The V call is TRBV7-3, the J call TRBJ2-1; no reliable D call. This CDR3 comprises 16 residues. The germline CDR1 and CDR2 sequences are SGHTA and FQGTGA. The V and J ends lost 4 bases and 6 bases respectively, with 19 bases between them.

The chain has TRBV5-1 and TRBJ2-7, with 11 bases that match TRBD2. Germline lookup yields CDR1 SGHRS and CDR2 YFSETQ. CDR3 length equals 18 residues. Trimming took 0 bases from V and 1 from J; bases not matched to a gene: 9. CDR3 amino acids: CASSLGWLAGGESYEQYF. In DNA form, the CDR3 reads TGCGCCAGCAGCTTGGGATGGCTAGCGGGGGGCGAGTCCTACGAGCAGTACTTC.